Listed below are T cell receptor beta chains from one sample, sequenced in a study of blood T cell repertoires in COVID-19. The protocol was immunoSEQ multiplex PCR, while the TCRdb copy is restricted to in-frame clones and leaves out a portion. The sample yields fewer than 450,000 clones, about nine tenths seen once. Specimen: peripheral blood. Source of these receptors: a woman in her 70s with COVID-19, enrolled during active disease. Both conserved end residues are part of each CDR3. The order of the fields is D gene, J gene, V gene, clone size, CDR3 protein, CDR3 DNA. The D gene is left open where the match is weak. Size is omitted from some rows. Given values are once, few, many or a class for expanded clones.

- | TRBJ2-7 | TRBV7-8 | - | CASSLGGVREQYF | TGTGCCAGCAGCTTAGGGGGAGTCAGGGAGCAGTACTTC
TRBD2 | TRBJ2-4 | TRBV7-9 | - | CASSVGLAIAKNIQYF | TGTGCCAGCAGCGTAGGACTAGCGATAGCCAAAAACATTCAGTACTTC
- | TRBJ1-2 | TRBV21-1 | - | CASSKAMDSHSRTDGYTF | TGTGCCAGCAGCAAAGCGATGGACAGCCATTCCCGAACGGATGGCTACACCTTC
- | TRBJ1-5 | TRBV21-1 | once | CASFTYDSNQPQHF | TGTGCCAGCTTTACTTATGATAGCAATCAGCCCCAGCATTTT
- | TRBJ1-1 | TRBV29-1 | - | CSVAPGGGTEAFF | TGCAGCGTTGCCCCGGGGGGCGGCACTGAAGCTTTCTTT
- | TRBJ1-1 | TRBV7-9 | - | CASSPSGRDTEAFF | TGTGCCAGCAGCCCATCAGGCAGGGACACTGAAGCTTTCTTT
- | TRBJ1-2 | TRBV30 | - | CAWSVLGGPSGYTF | TGTGCCTGGAGTGTACTCGGGGGGCCCAGCGGCTACACCTTC
- | TRBJ2-2 | TRBV24-1 | - | CATRGDGETGELFF | TGTGCCACCAGGGGCGACGGGGAGACCGGGGAGCTGTTTTTT
- | TRBJ1-6 | TRBV5-6 | once | CASSFRPAGDNSPLHF | TGTGCCAGCAGCTTTCGCCCGGCAGGGGACAATTCACCCCTCCACTTT
- | TRBJ1-2 | TRBV27 | - | CASSLSVIPRDGYTF | TGTGCCAGCAGTTTATCAGTCATACCCCGGGATGGCTACACCTTC
- | TRBJ2-7 | TRBV27 | - | CASSLMKGPLFF | TGTGCCAGCAGTTTAATGAAGGGGCCCCTCTTCTTC
- | TRBJ1-4 | TRBV24-1 | - | CATSDLLAGLNEKLFF | TGTGCCACCAGTGATTTGTTGGCAGGATTAAATGAAAAACTGTTTTTT
TRBD2 | TRBJ2-1 | TRBV6-4 | once | CASRSGLAGPDEQFF | TGTGCCAGCAGGTCGGGACTAGCGGGGCCCGATGAGCAGTTCTTC
- | TRBJ1-5 | TRBV7-2 | - | CASSRQDDQPQHF | TGTGCCAGCAGCCGACAGGATGATCAGCCCCAGCATTTT
TRBD1 | TRBJ1-4 | TRBV4-1 | - | CASTRTGTGEEKLFF | TGCGCCAGCACCCGGACCGGGACAGGGGAAGAAAAACTGTTTTTT
- | TRBJ1-3 | TRBV19 | - | CASNPGGNTIYF | TGTGCCAGTAACCCCGGGGGAAACACCATATATTTT
TRBD1 | TRBJ1-4 | TRBV29-1 | - | CSGGQGDEKLFF | TGCAGCGGAGGACAGGGGGATGAAAAACTGTTTTTT
- | TRBJ1-5 | TRBV2 | - | CASNGGPGASDQPQHF | TGTGCCAGCAACGGGGGACCGGGTGCGTCGGATCAGCCCCAGCATTTT
- | TRBJ1-4 | TRBV19 | few | CASIGAGLGEKLFF | TGTGCCAGTATCGGGGCGGGGTTAGGTGAAAAACTGTTTTTT
- | TRBJ1-2 | TRBV5-1 | - | CASSMALPNYGYTF | TGCGCCAGCAGCATGGCCCTCCCTAACTATGGCTACACCTTC
TRBD1 | TRBJ1-1 | TRBV19 | - | CASSPRPDRVWNTEAFF | TGTGCCAGTAGTCCGCGCCCCGACAGGGTGTGGAACACTGAAGCTTTCTTT
- | TRBJ1-1 | TRBV5-6 | - | CASSLVLRNTEAFF | TGTGCCAGCAGCTTGGTCCTGAGGAACACTGAAGCTTTCTTT
TRBD1 | TRBJ1-2 | TRBV28 | - | CASSLGGQGANYGYTF | TGTGCCAGCAGTTTAGGCGGACAGGGGGCGAATTATGGCTACACCTTC
TRBD2 | TRBJ2-7 | TRBV7-6 | - | CASSLARGGAYEQYF | TGTGCCAGCAGCTTAGCGCGCGGGGGGGCCTACGAGCAGTACTTC
TRBD1 | TRBJ1-4 | TRBV5-6 | - | CASSSPDRGGEKLFF | TGTGCCAGCAGCTCCCCGGACAGGGGTGGGGAAAAACTGTTTTTT
TRBD1 | TRBJ2-7 | TRBV5-6 | - | CASSWGGQGSYEQYF | TGTGCCAGCAGCTGGGGGGGACAGGGCTCCTACGAGCAGTACTTC
TRBD1 | TRBJ1-1 | TRBV2 | - | CASRGDRLNTEAFF | TGTGCCAGCCGTGGGGACAGGCTGAACACTGAAGCTTTCTTT
- | TRBJ1-1 | TRBV18 | - | CASSQTAPMNTEAFF | TGTGCCAGCTCCCAAACAGCTCCCATGAACACTGAAGCTTTCTTT
- | TRBJ1-1 | TRBV10-1 | - | CASSERRNTEAFF | TGCGCCAGCAGTGAGAGGAGAAACACTGAAGCTTTCTTT
- | TRBJ2-1 | TRBV28 | once | CASSFRGEQFF | TGTGCCAGCAGTTTTCGCGGTGAGCAGTTCTTC
TRBD1 | TRBJ1-5 | TRBV7-2 | once | CASSLEAGGSNQPQHF | TGTGCCAGCAGCTTAGAGGCAGGGGGTAGCAATCAGCCCCAGCATTTT
TRBD1 | TRBJ1-4 | TRBV7-2 | - | CASSSSRDRGRGEKLFF | TGTGCCAGCAGCTCGTCCCGGGACAGGGGGCGCGGAGAAAAACTGTTTTTT
- | TRBJ1-6 | TRBV6-1 | - | CASSEEGQGYSPLHF | TGTGCCAGCAGTGAAGAGGGGCAGGGGTATTCACCCCTCCACTTT
- | TRBJ1-1 | TRBV24-1 | - | CATSDPRMGRDEAFF | TGTGCCACCAGTGACCCTAGAATGGGGCGGGATGAAGCTTTCTTT
- | TRBJ1-1 | TRBV6-5 | - | CASSYGRGNTEAFF | TGTGCCAGCAGTTACGGAAGGGGGAACACTGAAGCTTTCTTT
- | TRBJ1-2 | TRBV5-8 | few | CASSLARQHLYGYTF | TGTGCCAGCAGCTTGGCGAGACAGCACCTCTATGGCTACACCTTC
TRBD1 | TRBJ2-1 | TRBV10-2 | few | CASSPGQTISEQFF | TGCGCCAGCAGCCCGGGACAGACGATCAGTGAGCAGTTCTTC
TRBD1 | TRBJ2-7 | TRBV19 | - | CASSRRTGPPYEQYF | TGTGCCAGTAGTAGAAGGACAGGACCCCCCTACGAGCAGTACTTC
TRBD1 | TRBJ1-4 | TRBV19 | - | CASSIGGTVNEKLFF | TGTGCCAGTAGTATTGGAGGGACAGTGAATGAAAAACTGTTTTTT
- | TRBJ1-4 | TRBV5-1 | - | CASSPTGSTNEKLFF | TGCGCCAGCAGCCCGACAGGTTCCACTAATGAAAAACTGTTTTTT
- | TRBJ2-3 | TRBV10-3 | - | CAISAPETDTQYF | TGTGCCATCAGTGCCCCCGAGACAGATACGCAGTATTTT
- | TRBJ2-7 | TRBV7-2 | - | CASSLSRGDSYEQYF | TGTGCCAGCAGCTTAAGCAGGGGGGACTCCTACGAGCAGTACTTC
TRBD2 | TRBJ2-1 | TRBV5-1 | - | CASSLGPRSGGANEQFF | TGCGCCAGCAGCTTGGGCCCGCGTAGCGGGGGGGCCAATGAGCAGTTCTTC
TRBD1 | TRBJ1-2 | TRBV24-1 | - | CATSDTGADGYTF | TGTGCCACCAGTGACACAGGGGCTGATGGCTACACCTTC